This TCR beta chain was observed in a study of blood T cells in healthy people across ages. Notes on the study in general: Higher diversity and more naive CD4+ cells were features of long-lived donors, compared to aged donors.

About this clonotype: Its matching antigen is unknown.

Trimming took 3 bases from V and 4 from J, leaving 15 bases between them. CDR3 length: 15 amino acids. Approximately 10 milliliters was the volume of peripheral blood drawn from each donor. Primed by a sample-barcoded 5' primer and a J-beta primer mix, a second PCR proceeded for about 6 to 12 cycles. Each CDR3 protein is one row after TCRdb ran MiXCR on the 5' RACE reads. The sample has around 1.1 million distinct CDR3 sequences, 35% to 40% seen once. Sequencing was performed on blood. This receptor was identified in a man aged 18 to 29 in good health. This sequence joins TRBV12-3 or TRBV12-4 and TRBJ1-2, with D maybe TRBD1 (5 bases). This chain's CDR3 is CASSLRPGRGYGYTF. The CDR3 DNA sequence: TGTGCCAGCAGTTTGAGACCCGGGAGGGGCTATGGCTACACCTTC.